A selection of T cell receptor beta chains follows, all from one sample in a study of blood T cell repertoires in COVID-19. Produced via immunoSEQ multiplex PCR; TCRdb's table is partial and in-frame only. This sample has around 190,000 clones, with 86% found just once. Specimen: peripheral blood. The receptors originated from an older man with active or convalescent COVID-19. CDR3s include the opening cysteine and the closing phenylalanine or tryptophan. The D gene is left open where the match is weak. Clone size appears in some rows only: once, few, many, or a class for an expanded clone.

>TRBJ2-3|TRBV5-1|.|.
CASSLGSGSTDTQYF
TGCGCCAGCAGCTTGGGCTCAGGTTCCACAGATACGCAGTATTTT
>TRBJ1-1|TRBV20-1|.|.
CSARDQEAFF
TGCAGTGCTAGAGATCAGGAAGCTTTCTTT
>TRBJ1-5|TRBV3-1/TRBV3-2|.|TRBD1
CASSQGTGGRQPQHF
TGTGCCAGCAGCCAGGGGACAGGGGGCCGCCAGCCCCAGCATTTT
>TRBJ1-6|TRBV7-6|.|TRBD1
CASSWQGGSPLHF
TGTGCCAGCAGCTGGCAGGGGGGTTCACCCCTCCACTTT
>TRBJ1-1|TRBV18|.|TRBD1
CASSKGQDTEAFF
TGTGCCAGCTCAAAGGGACAGGACACTGAAGCTTTCTTT
>TRBJ1-1|TRBV27|.|.
CASRPGLNTEAFF
TGTGCCAGCAGACCGGGGTTGAACACTGAAGCTTTCTTT
>TRBJ2-5|TRBV6-6|.|.
CASSYSLLQETQYF
TGTGCCAGCAGTTACTCCCTACTCCAAGAGACCCAGTACTTC
>TRBJ1-5|TRBV7-2|.|.
CASSLVGSNQPQHF
TGTGCCAGCAGCTTAGTTGGCAGTAATCAGCCCCAGCATTTT
>TRBJ1-2|TRBV6-5|once|.
CASSKRREARYGYTF
TGTGCCAGCAGTAAGCGTCGCGAGGCGAGGTATGGCTACACCTTC
>TRBJ2-7|TRBV11-2|.|TRBD2
CASSPDGEGEQYF
TGTGCCAGCAGCCCCGACGGGGAGGGCGAGCAGTACTTC
>TRBJ2-1|TRBV19|.|.
CASSKTGYNEQFF
TGTGCCAGTAGTAAGACTGGGTACAATGAGCAGTTCTTC
>TRBJ1-5|TRBV6-6|.|.
CASRLPGSGNQPQHF
TGTGCCAGCCGTCTTCCAGGTTCGGGCAATCAGCCCCAGCATTTT
>TRBJ2-7|TRBV29-1|.|TRBD1
CSVENPGQLNEQYF
TGCAGCGTAGAAAACCCGGGACAGCTGAACGAGCAGTACTTC
>TRBJ1-4|TRBV2|.|.
CASSEGARTNEKLFF
TGTGCCAGCAGTGAGGGGGCGAGAACTAATGAAAAACTGTTTTTT